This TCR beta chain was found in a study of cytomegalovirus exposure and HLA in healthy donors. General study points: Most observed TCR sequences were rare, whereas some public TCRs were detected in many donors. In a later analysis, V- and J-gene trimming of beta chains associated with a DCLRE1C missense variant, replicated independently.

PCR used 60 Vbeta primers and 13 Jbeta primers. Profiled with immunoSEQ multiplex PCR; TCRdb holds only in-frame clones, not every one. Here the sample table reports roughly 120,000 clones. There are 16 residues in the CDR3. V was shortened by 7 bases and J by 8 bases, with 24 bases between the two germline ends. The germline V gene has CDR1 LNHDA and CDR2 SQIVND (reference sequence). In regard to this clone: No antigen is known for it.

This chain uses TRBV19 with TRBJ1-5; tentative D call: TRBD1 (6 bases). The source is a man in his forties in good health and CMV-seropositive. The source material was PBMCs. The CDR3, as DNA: TGTGCCAGTAATCAACAAGGAGGGGGGGGCGCAAAGCCCCAGCATTTT. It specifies CASNQQGGGGAKPQHF.